This T cell receptor beta chain was found in a study of blood T cell repertoires in COVID-19. In the study overall: COVID-19 samples, acute and convalescent, were from the United States, Italy and Spain. From T cells, B-cell-depleted T cells, or PBMCs came the material, which was cDNA or gDNA.

CDR1 and CDR2 (germline): KGHDR, SFDVKD. V shed 5 bases and J shed 4 bases, with 16 bases lying between them. The CDR3 has 15 residues. In the source study's methods: Counts of nucleated cells, estimated from reference gene primer amplification, were obtained. Sequencing was performed with immunoSEQ multiplex PCR; in TCRdb, only in-frame clones are kept and a portion is missing. D and trimming were read from the DNA, whereas the V and J calls and clone size are those reported in that table. The profile shows tens of thousands of clones, 76% of them singletons. The sequence came from a man between 65 and 85 years old with acute or convalescent COVID-19. The sequencing input was peripheral blood. This chain links TRBV24-1 with TRBJ2-5; perhaps TRBD1 as D (6 bases). For the CDR3, the DNA is TGTGCCACCAGTGCGATGACAGGTTTGCGAGAGACCCAGTACTTC. This gives the protein CATSAMTGLRETQYF.